This T cell receptor beta chain was identified during a study of T-cell memory formation after mild COVID-19. Study results and limitations: Certain responding clones were present in pre-infection memory, suggesting participation of cross-reactive memory.

This clonotype showed up just once. What it recognizes is unknown. Just one base apart from a much larger clone, this may be a read error. TCR alpha and TCR beta cDNA libraries with sample barcodes and UMIs came from 5'RACE using constant-segment primers. TCRdb re-called the 5' RACE reads through MiXCR, storing one row per CDR3 protein. The repertoire has about 240,000 distinct CDR3 sequences, around a tenth of them found once; the top ten carry approximately 20%. Source material: PBMCs or a T cell subset sorted from them (not recorded which). This receptor was taken from a man aged 18 to 30 who had mild COVID-19 (a few samples of this study predate the infection). Cell type and time point are not known.

The CDR3 DNA is TGTGCCAACAGCTTAGGCCTGGGGACAGAAGCTTTCTTT. It is translated as CANSLGLGTEAFF. The chain combines TRBV7-2 with TRBJ1-1, with a possible D match to TRBD1 (6 bases). CDR1 is SGHTA and CDR2 is FQGNSA in the germline V gene. The CDR3 sequence is 13 residues long. The full variable domain, completed using reference TRBV7-2 and TRBJ1-1, is GAGVSQSPSNKVTEKGKDVELRCDPISGHTALYWYRQSLGQGLEFLIYFQGNSAPDKSGLPSDRFSAERTGGSVSTLTIQRTQQEDSAVYLCANSLGLGTEAFFGQGTRLTVV.